These 23 T cell receptor beta chains originate from one sample sequenced in a study of blood T cells in healthy people across ages. Combining a sample-barcoded 5' primer with a J-beta primer mix, a second PCR ran for roughly 7 to 11 cycles. TCRdb called the 5' RACE reads again in MiXCR, with one record for every CDR3 protein. The data show approximately 690,000 distinct CDR3 sequences, around 43% seen once. Sequencing was performed on blood. All receptors derive from a man older than 75 in good health.

The rearrangement uses TRBV6-2 or TRBV6-3 and TRBJ2-7; 7 bases map to TRBD1. V lost 4 bases to trimming and J lost 0 bases; unmatched junction nucleotides: 15. Germline CDR1 is MNHEY and CDR2 is SVGEGT. The CDR3 is 18 residues long. The CDR3 DNA reads TGTGCCAGCAGTTTACACCCCCTTACAGGGGCTAGCTCCTACGAGCAGTACTTC. It is translated as CASSLHPLTGASSYEQYF.

This clonotype was detected once. The genes are TRBV7-2 and TRBJ2-4; D is possibly TRBD1 or TRBD2 (5 bases each). The J call may be in error: the DNA end matches TRBJ2-7 better. This CDR3 has 14 amino acids. CDR1 is SGHTA and CDR2 is FQGNSA in the germline V gene. As DNA, the CDR3 is TGTGCCAGCAGCCGGGACGGACTCGATTACGAGCAGTACTTC. This codes for CASSRDGLDYEQYF.

This clonotype appeared many times. V is TRBV9 and J is TRBJ1-1; the match to TRBD1 covers 9 bases. The ends lost 2 bases at V and 5 bases at J; junction bases unmatched: 4. Germline CDR1 SGDLS, CDR2 YYNGEE. The CDR3 sequence is 14 residues long. In nucleotides, the CDR3 is TGTGCCAGCAGCGTGGGACAGGGAGGGACTGAAGCTTTCTTT. Its protein is CASSVGQGGTEAFF. Variable domain in full (rest from reference TRBV9 and TRBJ1-1): DSGVTQTPKHLITATGQRVTLRCSPRSGDLSVYWYQQSLDQGLQFLIQYYNGEERAKGNILERFSAQQFPDLHSELNLSSLELGDSALYFCASSVGQGGTEAFFGQGTRLTVV.

This clonotype was seen at least ten times. The chain links TRBV4-1 to TRBJ1-5, with D perhaps TRBD1 (6 bases). Looked up from germline, CDR1 is MGHRA and CDR2 is YSYEKL. The CDR3 spans 14 residues. The V end was cut by 5 bases, the J end by 3 bases, with 11 bases between. CDR3 sequence: CASSSTGPNQPQHF. CDR3 nucleotide sequence: TGCGCCAGCAGCTCTACAGGGCCCAATCAGCCCCAGCATTTT.

This clonotype was seen only a few times. The chain recombines TRBV10-3 with TRBJ2-1; 16 bases map to TRBD2. The CDR3 length is 18 residues. The ends lost 0 bases at V and 5 bases at J; junction bases unmatched: 4. Germline-derived CDR1 and CDR2 are ENHRY and SYGVKD. This chain's CDR3 is CAISESGGLAGGNNEQFF. CDR3 DNA: TGTGCCATCAGTGAGTCGGGGGGACTAGCGGGAGGGAACAATGAGCAGTTCTTC.

The V gene is TRBV28, the J gene TRBJ2-5, with unresolved D. CDR1 MDHEN and CDR2 SYDVKM come from the germline V gene. V lost 6 bases and J 11 bases, leaving 25 bases between the germline ends. The CDR3 contains 15 residues. CDR3 in amino acids: CASRMTGGNSYVQYF. The CDR3 DNA reads TGTGCCAGCAGGATGACTGGTGGTAACTCCTACGTGCAGTACTTC.

The table lists this clonotype with a few counts. The genes are TRBV3-1 and TRBJ2-7; a possible D gene is TRBD2 (6 bases). V lost 1 base and J lost 0, with 16 bases in between. The CDR3 runs 17 residues. CDR1 LGHDT and CDR2 YNNKEL come from the germline V gene (reference sequence). The CDR3 nucleotides read TGTGCCAGCAGCCAAGTTGGGGGGAAGTCCGGCTCCTACGAGCAGTACTTC. Residues: CASSQVGGKSGSYEQYF.

The chain joins TRBV7-2 to TRBJ1-2; possible D gene TRBD1, 5 bases. The CDR3 contains 16 residues. CDR1 is SGHTA and CDR2 is FQGNSA in the germline V gene. Trimming took 5 bases from V and 4 from J, leaving 20 bases between them. CDR3 nucleotide sequence: TGTGCCAGCAGCGCCGGGAGTTCGGGGGGGGTCTATGGCTACACCTTC. This gives the protein CASSAGSSGGVYGYTF.

To note about this clonotype: This clone may be a read error of a much larger clone one base away. The rearrangement links TRBV20-1 to TRBJ1-4; maybe TRBD1 (6 bases). The CDR3 spans 14 residues. The V gene lost 1 base and the J gene lost 10 bases, with 16 bases spanning the gap. Germline lookup yields CDR1 DFQATT and CDR2 SNEGSKA (reference sequence). In DNA form, the CDR3 reads TGCAGTGCTAGAGGGCATGGGGGCGGTGGAAAACTGTTTTTT. The encoded protein is CSARGHGGGGKLFF.

The chain is built from TRBV27 and TRBJ2-3; perhaps TRBD2 as D (6 bases). Germline-derived CDR1 and CDR2 are MNHEY and SMNVEV (reference sequence). V was clipped by 8 bases and J by 0 bases, with 15 bases between them. The CDR3 is made up of 15 amino acids. CDR3 nucleotides: TGTGCCAGCGTACCTCTAGCGCGTAGCACAGATACGCAGTATTTT. This translates into CASVPLARSTDTQYF.

This CDR3 reads CASSQELRTSGRLGTDTQYF. Written as DNA, the CDR3 is TGCGCCAGCAGCCAAGAGCTGCGGACTAGCGGGAGACTCGGCACAGATACGCAGTATTTT. The chain combines TRBV4-3 with TRBJ2-3, with TRBD2 matching 13 bases. CDR1 LGHNA and CDR2 YSLEER come from the germline V gene. The CDR3 has 20 amino acids. The trim removed 0 bases at V and 1 base at J, leaving 10 bases unmatched.

This clonotype was picked up a small number of times. V is TRBV15 and J is TRBJ2-6; D gene uncertain. CDR1 LNHNV and CDR2 YYDKDF come from the germline V gene (reference sequence). CDR3 length equals 15 residues. V dropped 1 base and J dropped 4 bases, with 8 bases sitting between them. The CDR3 protein is CATSRGPGGANVLTF. In DNA form, the CDR3 reads TGTGCCACCAGCAGAGGCCCGGGCGGGGCCAACGTCCTGACTTTC.

The chain has TRBV7-2 and TRBJ1-5; D call uncertain. Germline loops: CDR1 SGHTA, CDR2 FQGNSA. The CDR3 consists of 15 residues. Trimming pared 7 bases from V and 0 bases from J, leaving 13 bases between. DNA of the CDR3: TGTGCCAGCAAGCCTACGTACTCTAGCAATCAGCCCCAGCATTTT. As protein: CASKPTYSSNQPQHF.

This chain connects TRBV12-3 or TRBV12-4 to TRBJ2-7, with 8 bases that match TRBD1. The CDR3 is made up of 13 amino acids. The trim removed 5 bases at V and 6 bases at J, leaving 6 bases unmatched. The CDR3 sequence: CASSRDRSGEQYF. DNA for the CDR3: TGTGCCAGCAGTCGGGACAGGTCCGGCGAGCAGTACTTC.

J is TRBJ1-1 and V is TRBV7-2; the D gene is possibly TRBD1 (6 bases). V shed 5 bases and J shed 4 bases, with 20 bases lying between them. Germline CDR1 SGHTA, CDR2 FQGNSA. The CDR3 totals 16 residues. CDR3 residues: CASSPFLGGRGTEAFF. The CDR3 DNA reads TGTGCCAGCAGCCCGTTTTTGGGGGGCCGAGGCACTGAAGCTTTCTTT.

V gene TRBV2 combines with J gene TRBJ1-6; possible D gene TRBD1, 6 bases. Germline V lookup: CDR1 SNHLY, CDR2 FYNNEI. Trimming removed 4 bases at V and 8 bases at J, with 12 bases between. This CDR3 is 14 amino acids long. The CDR3 DNA reads as TGTGCCAGCAGTGGGGGGCAGCGAGATTCACCCCTCCACTTT. As protein: CASSGGQRDSPLHF.

This clonotype has only a few counts. The rearrangement uses TRBV24-1 and TRBJ2-1, with a tentative D call TRBD1 (6 bases). The germline gives CDR1 KGHDR, CDR2 SFDVKD. Between the trimmed V and J ends, which lost 5 bases and 8 bases, there was a span of 9 bases. There are 12 residues in the CDR3. CDR3 DNA sequence: TGTGCCACCAGTGCACAGGGCTATGAGCAGTTCTTC. It encodes CATSAQGYEQFF.

This clonotype was seen many times. The chain joins TRBV29-1 to TRBJ2-3; D unresolved. The CDR3 contains 11 residues. Germline V gene data show CDR1 as SQVTM and CDR2 as ANQGSEA. The CDR3 DNA reads as TGCACCGTGCAGGTCACAGATACGCAGTATTTT. As protein: CTVQVTDTQYF.

The rearrangement joins TRBV6-5 to TRBJ2-5, with 8 bases that match TRBD1. CDR1 is MNHEY and CDR2 is SVGAGI in the germline V gene. Trimming removed 5 bases from V and 1 base from J; junction bases left unmatched: 6. The CDR3 has 15 residues. CDR3 loop: CASSRRGQAQETQYF. The CDR3 region has the DNA TGTGCCAGCAGTAGGAGGGGACAGGCCCAAGAGACCCAGTACTTC.

The chain recombines TRBV4-2 with TRBJ1-1; D gene ambiguous. Between the trimmed V and J ends, which lost 0 bases and 6 bases, there was a span of 8 bases. Germline assignment: CDR1 LGHNA and CDR2 YNFKEQ. This CDR3 has 13 amino acids. CDR3 region: CASSQDLGSEAFF. The CDR3 region has the DNA TGTGCCAGCAGCCAAGATCTGGGATCTGAAGCTTTCTTT.

On this clonotype itself: At one of its ends the junction is not consistent with the germline gene, which may arise from a read error. J is TRBJ2-5 and V is TRBV29-1; D is possibly TRBD1 or TRBD2 (6 bases each). The germline V gene has CDR1 SQVTM and CDR2 ANQGSEA. The CDR3 totals 13 residues. The chain's CDR3 is CSVVIAGQETLYF. The DNA of the CDR3 is TGCAGCGTTGTGATTGCGGGACAAGAGACCCTGTACTTC.

This rearrangement joins TRBV6-1 to TRBJ1-5; 7 positions match TRBD1. Per the germline V gene, CDR1 is MNHNS and CDR2 is SASEGT. V was pared by 3 bases and J by 6 bases, with 5 bases of the junction left unmatched. The CDR3 is made up of 14 amino acids. The CDR3, as DNA: TGTGCCAGCAGTGACAGGGGGATATCTCAGCCCCAGCATTTT. It yields the protein CASSDRGISQPQHF.

This clonotype was found a few times. The chain is built from TRBV27 and TRBJ2-7; D possibly corresponds to TRBD2 (5 bases). Germline CDR1 reads MNHEY; CDR2 reads SMNVEV (reference sequence). V lost 3 bases and J 1 base, leaving 7 bases between the germline ends. CDR3 length: 13 amino acids. CDR3 nucleotide sequence: TGTGCCAGCAGTTTGAGGGTATCCTACGAGCAGTACTTC. It encodes CASSLRVSYEQYF.